This T cell receptor beta chain was obtained from a study of CD8 T cells in ankylosing spondylitis. MiXCR, run by TCRdb on the 5' RACE reads, gives a single entry per CDR3 protein. The sample shows about 23,000 distinct CDR3 sequences, about a sixth of them seen only once. V shed 2 bases, J shed 7 bases, and the junction held 2 bases outside the gene matches. Per the germline V gene, CDR1 is SGHRS and CDR2 is YFSETQ. The CDR3 is 12 amino acids. This clonotype occurred many times. The sequence was collected from a male donor with ankylosing spondylitis or in good health (not recorded which). The sequencing input was blood. This chain connects TRBV5-1 to TRBJ2-7, with 8 bases that match TRBD2. The CDR3: CASSLAGEEQYF. The CDR3 DNA reads TGCGCCAGCAGCTTAGCGGGAGAAGAGCAGTACTTC.